This TCR beta chain was sequenced in a study of T-cell memory formation after mild COVID-19. Study in general: For the most part, TCR clusters were specific to one donor.

Libraries for TCRalpha and TCRbeta carried sample barcodes and unique molecular identifiers via 5'RACE. TCRdb re-called the 5' RACE reads with MiXCR, one entry per CDR3 protein. The data contain hundreds of thousands of distinct CDR3 sequences, 20% to 30% of them singletons. The V and J ends lost 5 bases and 0 bases respectively, with 14 bases between them. The germline V gene encodes CDR1 MNHNY and CDR2 SVGAGI (reference sequence). The CDR3 is 16 residues long. This receptor was obtained from an adult woman who had mild COVID-19 (a few samples of this study predate the infection). Cell type and time point are not known. The chain joins TRBV6-6 to TRBJ2-1; D remains ambiguous. The specimen sequenced was PBMCs or a T cell subset sorted from them (not recorded which). CDR3 bases: TGTGCCAGCAGTCAATTAGCCTCTAGCTCCTACAATGAGCAGTTCTTC. As protein: CASSQLASSSYNEQFF.